This T cell receptor (beta chain) was recovered during a study of T cells after yellow fever vaccination. This clonotype was picked up many times. TCRdb passed the 5' RACE reads through MiXCR, listing each CDR3 protein once. The table shows 100,000 to 150,000 distinct CDR3 sequences, with nearly 7.5% occurring only once. The V gene's germline CDR1 is MNHEY and CDR2 SVGAGI. Trimming cost V 1 base and J 2 bases, with 11 bases left between them. The CDR3 loop spans 16 amino acids. The gene calls are TRBV6-5 and TRBJ2-2; maybe TRBD1 (5 bases). Sequenced material: CD4+ T cells sorted from PBMCs, taken around 10 days after the first yellow fever vaccination. The origin of this receptor is a young man who received the YFV17D yellow fever vaccine. The CDR3: CASSYYGARNTGELFF. Written as DNA, the CDR3 is TGTGCCAGCAGTTACTATGGGGCCAGAAACACCGGGGAGCTGTTTTTT.